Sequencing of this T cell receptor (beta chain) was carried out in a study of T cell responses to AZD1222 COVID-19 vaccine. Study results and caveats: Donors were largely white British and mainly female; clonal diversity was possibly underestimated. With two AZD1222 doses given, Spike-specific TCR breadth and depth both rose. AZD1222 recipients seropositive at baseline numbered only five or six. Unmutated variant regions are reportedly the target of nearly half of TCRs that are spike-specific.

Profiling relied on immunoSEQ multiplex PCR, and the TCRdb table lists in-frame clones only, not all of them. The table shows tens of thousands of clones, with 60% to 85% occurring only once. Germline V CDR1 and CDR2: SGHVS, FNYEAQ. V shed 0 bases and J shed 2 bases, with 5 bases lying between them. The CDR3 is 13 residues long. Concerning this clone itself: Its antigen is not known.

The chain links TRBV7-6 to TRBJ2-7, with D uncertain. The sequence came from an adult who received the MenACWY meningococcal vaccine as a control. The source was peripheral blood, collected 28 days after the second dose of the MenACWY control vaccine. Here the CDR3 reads CASSLAWAYEQYF. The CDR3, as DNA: TGTGCCAGCAGCTTAGCTTGGGCCTACGAGCAGTACTTC.